This T cell receptor beta chain is from a study of OX40 agonist ivuxolimab in advanced cancers. In the study overall: Eligibility admitted prior anti-PD-1, anti-PD-L1 or anti-CTLA-4 therapy; around 42% had some.

Produced via immunoSEQ multiplex PCR; TCRdb's table is partial and in-frame only. This sample has roughly 87,000 clones, with approximately 91% found just once. Germline assignment: CDR1 SEHNR and CDR2 FQNEAQ (reference sequence). There are 16 residues in the CDR3. J gave up 0 bases and V 1 base, and 5 bases lay outside the gene matches. The sequence was collected from an adult with an advanced solid tumor such as melanoma, head and neck, liver or kidney cancer. The chain combines TRBV7-9 with TRBJ2-5; 7 positions match TRBD1. Specimen: CD4+ or CD8+ T cells sorted from blood, collected in a trial of the OX40 agonist ivuxolimab. This CDR3 is CASSLGVGQNQETQYF. The CDR3 DNA follows: TGTGCCAGCAGCTTAGGTGTGGGACAGAACCAAGAGACCCAGTACTTC.